What follows are 13 T cell receptor beta chains derived from one specimen sequenced in a study of T-cell memory formation after mild COVID-19. TCRdb reanalysed the 5' RACE reads using MiXCR and keeps one entry per CDR3 protein. The table has 450,000 or so distinct CDR3 sequences, 20% to 30% seen once. The specimen sequenced was PBMCs or a T cell subset sorted from them (not recorded which). Receptors were obtained from an adult woman who had mild COVID-19 (a few samples of this study predate the infection). Cell type and time point are not known.

V is TRBV30 and J is TRBJ2-7; 7 bases fit TRBD1. V lost 6 bases to trimming and J lost 3 bases; unmatched junction nucleotides: 5. Germline CDR1 is GTSNPN and CDR2 is SVGIG (reference sequence). The CDR3 has 12 residues. CDR3 loop: CACQWTGYEQYF. The CDR3 nucleotides are TGTGCCTGTCAGTGGACAGGCTACGAGCAGTACTTC.

The count of this clonotype is one. The chain joins TRBV7-2 to TRBJ2-1, with no clear D. Germline loops: CDR1 SGHTA, CDR2 FQGNSA. The length of the CDR3 is 14 residues. V lost 5 bases and J 6 bases, leaving 14 bases between the germline ends. Here the CDR3 DNA reads TGTGCCAGCAGCCTCCTTCAGAGCCCCAATGAGCAGTTCTTC. Protein: CASSLLQSPNEQFF.

This clonotype was observed a few times. The chain recombines TRBV20-1 with TRBJ2-3; the match to TRBD1 covers 10 bases. The CDR3 spans 17 residues. The V and J ends lost 1 base and 0 bases, in that order; junction bases with no gene match: 7. Germline values: CDR1 DFQATT, CDR2 SNEGSKA (reference sequence). The CDR3 bases are TGCAGTGCTAGAGCACCGCCGGGACAGGGGAGCACAGATACGCAGTATTTT. This sequence encodes CSARAPPGQGSTDTQYF.

The sample holds a few counts of this clonotype. V gene TRBV20-1 combines with J gene TRBJ1-2, with 11 positions matching TRBD1. V was pared by 7 bases and J by 6 bases, with 1 base of the junction left unmatched. Germline V CDR1 and CDR2: DFQATT, SNEGSKA (reference sequence). This CDR3 has 11 amino acids. The CDR3 nucleotides read TGCAGTGGGACAGGGGGCCATGGCTACACCTTC. Protein sequence: CSGTGGHGYTF.

This clonotype was seen a handful of times. The chain recombines TRBV11-2 with TRBJ2-3; no clear D. This CDR3 has 12 residues. Germline CDR1 SGHAT, CDR2 FQNNGV. The V end lost 7 bases, the J end lost 0 bases, and 5 bases lay between the germline ends. The CDR3 sequence is CASTPSTDTQYF. CDR3 sequence (DNA): TGTGCCAGCACTCCTAGCACAGATACGCAGTATTTT.

The CDR3 DNA follows: TGTGCCATCAGTCAACAGGGGGCTGGGGAGCAGTACTTC. Amino acids: CAISQQGAGEQYF. The V call is TRBV10-3, the J call TRBJ2-7; 9 bases match TRBD1. The CDR3 is made up of 13 amino acids. Trimming at V came to 5 bases and at J to 7 bases, leaving 6 bases not matched to a gene. Germline V gives CDR1 ENHRY, CDR2 SYGVKD.

The chain combines TRBV18 with TRBJ2-1; no firm D call. The CDR3 is 13 amino acids. The germline CDR1 and CDR2 sequences are KGHSH and LQKENI. V was pared by 0 bases and J by 6 bases, with 6 bases between. CDR3 protein: CASSPPGLNEQFF. The CDR3 DNA follows: TGTGCCAGCTCACCACCGGGTCTCAATGAGCAGTTCTTC.

There are a few counts of this clonotype. The genes are TRBV6-2 or TRBV6-3 and TRBJ2-7; 7 bases fit TRBD2. V shed 2 bases, J shed 1 base, and the junction held 8 bases outside the gene matches. The CDR3 spans 16 residues. CDR1 and CDR2 from the germline V gene are MNHEY and SVGEGT. For the CDR3, the DNA is TGTGCCAGCAGTTACACGTCGGGAGGCGTTTCCTACGAGCAGTACTTC. It is translated as CASSYTSGGVSYEQYF.

This clonotype has a handful of counts. The CDR3 DNA is TGTGCCAGCAGCTTAGGCCGCAACGGGGCGCACACTGAAGCTTTCTTT. Translated: CASSLGRNGAHTEAFF. The chain employs TRBV7-6 and TRBJ1-1; tentative D call: TRBD1 (5 bases). The CDR3 totals 16 residues. The V gene lost 1 base and the J gene lost 3 bases, with 15 bases spanning the gap. Germline assignment: CDR1 SGHVS and CDR2 FNYEAQ.

This chain joins TRBV9 and TRBJ2-3, with no clear D. The CDR3 totals 14 residues. The germline V and J ends were trimmed by 2 bases and 0 bases, with 7 bases remaining between them. Germline V gene sequence: CDR1 SGDLS, CDR2 YYNGEE. CDR3 protein: CASSVNGSTDTQYF. Written as DNA, the CDR3 is TGTGCCAGCAGCGTTAATGGGAGCACAGATACGCAGTATTTT.

The chain joins TRBV10-3 to TRBJ2-2; TRBD2 agrees at 11 bases. This CDR3 region has 17 residues. Trimming removed 5 bases from V and 5 bases from J; junction bases left unmatched: 10. Germline loops: CDR1 ENHRY, CDR2 SYGVKD. The CDR3 spells CAISPGASGGLTGELFF. In DNA, the CDR3 is TGTGCCATCAGTCCCGGAGCTAGCGGGGGGTTAACCGGGGAGCTGTTTTTT.

The chain couples TRBV5-1 to TRBJ1-2; 10 bases map to TRBD1. J was trimmed by 6 bases and V by 8 bases; bases with no gene match: 10. Germline V gives CDR1 SGHRS, CDR2 YFSETQ. The length of the CDR3 is 14 residues. The DNA of the CDR3 is TGCGCCAGGGACGGGACAGGGGTTGGAGATGGCTACACCTTC. The encoded protein is CARDGTGVGDGYTF.

This clonotype showed up just a few times. The chain combines TRBV24-1 with TRBJ2-1; maybe TRBD1 (6 bases). Germline values: CDR1 KGHDR, CDR2 SFDVKD. This CDR3 has 12 amino acids. V lost 12 bases, J lost 4 bases, and 12 bases lay in between. The CDR3 sequence: CAVSGTYNEQFF. CDR3 DNA: TGTGCCGTTTCCGGGACATACAATGAGCAGTTCTTC.